Below are 3 T cell receptor beta chains sequenced from a single sample in a study of T cell responses to AZD1222 COVID-19 vaccine. Assay used: immunoSEQ multiplex PCR; TCRdb lists only in-frame clones, some missing. The sample lists about 150,000 clones; about 93% were seen once. This specimen consisted of peripheral blood, obtained 28 days after the second AZD1222 dose. These receptors came from an adult who received the AZD1222 COVID-19 vaccine.

A single count supports this clone. This sequence joins TRBV19 and TRBJ2-1; D uncertain. CDR1 and CDR2 from the germline V gene are LNHDA and SQIVND (reference sequence). The CDR3 is made up of 13 amino acids. The germline V and J ends were trimmed by 0 bases and 10 bases, with 10 bases remaining between them. As DNA, the CDR3 is TGTGCCAGTAGTATAGATAGGAGTGGCGAGCAGTTCTTC. This translates into CASSIDRSGEQFF.

The chain is built from TRBV5-6 and TRBJ2-3; D may be TRBD2 (5 bases). CDR1 and CDR2 (germline): SGHDT, YYEEEE. The CDR3 spans 15 residues. With 1 base removed from V and 4 bases from J, the gap between germline ends came to 13 bases. CDR3 residues: CASSLWAYGADTQYF. CDR3 nucleotide sequence: TGTGCCAGCAGCTTGTGGGCTTACGGGGCAGATACGCAGTATTTT.

The chain is built from TRBV24-1 and TRBJ2-1, with 12 bases lining up with TRBD2. Germline assignment: CDR1 KGHDR and CDR2 SFDVKD. The CDR3 extends over 15 amino acids. J gave up 5 bases and V 7 bases, and 5 bases lay outside the gene matches. The DNA of the CDR3 is TGTGCCACCAGCGACCCTAGCGGGAGGGACAATGAGCAGTTCTTC. It encodes CATSDPSGRDNEQFF.